Below, one TCR beta chain is given with its context. The clone's antigen remains unknown. Per-base quality was not reported, and no clone a single base away is much larger than it. Whole blood was collected in K2EDTA tubes by collaborating institutions according to the institutions' own protocols. For TCRbeta analysis, collaborator samples were shipped as frozen whole blood, as isolated PBMCs, or as DNA extracted from either sample type. The CDR3 starts with the cysteine, ends with the phenylalanine, and has 13 residues. The only DNA kept is the CDR3, 39 bases in frame from the first base. As encoded in the germline V gene (reference sequence), CDR1 is LNHDA while CDR2 is SQIVND. The V end loses 10 bases and the J end loses 4 bases, and a stretch of 14 bases separates them. The data are from a study of blood T cell repertoires in COVID-19 (dated by TCRdb to the early 2020s). With regard to the full study: Samples covering the acute and convalescent phases of COVID-19 were provided by collaborators in the United States, Italy and Spain. The prospective study material was composed of cDNA or gDNA derived from T cells, B-cell-depleted T cells, or PBMCs. Nearly every sample came with metadata listing a de-identified subject ID, COVID-19 status, age in years and sex. Samples came from the ongoing ImmuneRACE study (first 160 participants) plus 1,254 subjects from 6 global collaborators. Subjects who had been exposed to COVID-19, were actively infected with it, or had recovered from it provided the deeply sampled blood TCRbeta repertoires that made up the dataset. Where available, HLA class I and class II types were taken from metadata supplied by the sample provider and were not determined by assay-based typing. The repertoires were made available in a free public database intended to serve as a resource for research on the immune response to SARS-CoV-2. What the study reported, not specific to this receptor: The quantity of clinical and demographic metadata differed by source and by participant and was supplied without curation.

TCRbeta CDR3 regions were amplified from genomic DNA by means of the immunoSEQ Assay, a bias-controlled multiplex PCR. The original pipeline was this. The number of nucleated cells in each sample was estimated from the amplification of reference gene primers within the assay. To quantify the absolute abundance of each unique TCRbeta CDR3 rearrangement, sequence reads were collapsed and filtered. For each sample, productive Simpson clonality was calculated by taking the square root of Simpson's diversity index across productive rearrangements. In its TCRdb copy, this immuneACCESS table keeps in-frame sequences only and misses some clones. Where compared with another copy, unresolved V genes explain less than half of these, and the others have no known cause. The V and J calls and clone size are taken from that table; D and trimming were inferred from the DNA. The sample data list 26,000 or so clones, and 85% to 90% of these were observed just once. The ten top clones hold 7.5% to 9% of the sample.

The sample taken for sequencing was peripheral blood. This receptor was identified in a human donor in a cohort sampled during active COVID-19. The chain was built from TRBV19 and TRBJ2-1, with a weak D call of TRBD2 (6 bases match). The DNA sequence reads TGTGCCACCAGGGTGGAGGGGTACAATGAGCAGTTCTTC. This codes for CATRVEGYNEQFF.